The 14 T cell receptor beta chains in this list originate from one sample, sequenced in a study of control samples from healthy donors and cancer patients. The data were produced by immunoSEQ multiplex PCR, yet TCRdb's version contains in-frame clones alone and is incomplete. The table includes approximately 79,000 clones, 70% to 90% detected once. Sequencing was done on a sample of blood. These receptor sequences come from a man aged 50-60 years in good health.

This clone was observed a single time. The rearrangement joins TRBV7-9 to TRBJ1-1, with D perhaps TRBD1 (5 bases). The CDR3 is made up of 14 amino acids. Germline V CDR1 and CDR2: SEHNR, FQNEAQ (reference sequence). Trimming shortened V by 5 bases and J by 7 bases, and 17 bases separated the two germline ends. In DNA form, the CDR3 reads TGTGCCAGCAGCCTCCATGAGGATGGGGGTGAAGCTTTCTTT. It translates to CASSLHEDGGEAFF.

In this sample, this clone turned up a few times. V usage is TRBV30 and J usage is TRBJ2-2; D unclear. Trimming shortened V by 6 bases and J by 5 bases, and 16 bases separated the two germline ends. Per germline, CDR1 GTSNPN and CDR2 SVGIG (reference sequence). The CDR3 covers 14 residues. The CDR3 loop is CACSLVGGTGELFF. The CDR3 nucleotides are TGTGCCTGCAGTCTCGTTGGTGGGACCGGGGAGCTGTTTTTT.

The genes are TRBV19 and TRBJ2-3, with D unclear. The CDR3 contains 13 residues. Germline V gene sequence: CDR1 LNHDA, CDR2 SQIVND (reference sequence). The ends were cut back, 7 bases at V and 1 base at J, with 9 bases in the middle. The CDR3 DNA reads TGTGCCAGTATAGGCAGCGGCACAGATACGCAGTATTTT. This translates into CASIGSGTDTQYF.

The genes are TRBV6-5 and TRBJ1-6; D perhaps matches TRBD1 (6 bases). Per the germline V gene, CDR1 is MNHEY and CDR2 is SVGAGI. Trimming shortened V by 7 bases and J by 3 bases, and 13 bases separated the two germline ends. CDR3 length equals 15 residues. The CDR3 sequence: CASTRTDRYNSPLHF. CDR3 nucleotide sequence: TGTGCCAGCACCCGGACAGATCGCTATAATTCACCCCTCCACTTT.

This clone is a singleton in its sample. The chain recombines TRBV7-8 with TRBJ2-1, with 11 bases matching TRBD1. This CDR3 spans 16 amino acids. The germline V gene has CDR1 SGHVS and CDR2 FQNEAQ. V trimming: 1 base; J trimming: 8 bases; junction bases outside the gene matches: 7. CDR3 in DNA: TGTGCCAGCAGCTTAGGGCCGGGACAGGGGGGCGATGAGCAGTTCTTC. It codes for CASSLGPGQGGDEQFF.

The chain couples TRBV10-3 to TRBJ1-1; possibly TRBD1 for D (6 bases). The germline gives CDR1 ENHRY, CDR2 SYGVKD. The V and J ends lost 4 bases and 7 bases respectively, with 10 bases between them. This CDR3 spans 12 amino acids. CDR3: CAISGQGYEAFF. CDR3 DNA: TGTGCCATCAGTGGGCAGGGGTATGAAGCTTTCTTT.

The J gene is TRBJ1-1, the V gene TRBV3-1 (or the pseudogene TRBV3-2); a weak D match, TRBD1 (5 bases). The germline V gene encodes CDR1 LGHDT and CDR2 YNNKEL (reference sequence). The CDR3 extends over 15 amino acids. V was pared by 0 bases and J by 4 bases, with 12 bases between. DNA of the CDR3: TGTGCCAGCAGCCAAGATCTTTCAGGGACCACTGAAGCTTTCTTT. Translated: CASSQDLSGTTEAFF.

The CDR3 here is CASSLWSGGNSNQPQHF. The CDR3 DNA is TGTGCCAGCAGTTTATGGTCAGGTGGGAATAGCAATCAGCCCCAGCATTTT. The chain has TRBV28 and TRBJ1-5; D remains unclear. This CDR3 region has 17 residues. The germline V and J ends were trimmed by 0 bases and 0 bases, with 12 bases remaining between them. The germline gives CDR1 MDHEN, CDR2 SYDVKM.

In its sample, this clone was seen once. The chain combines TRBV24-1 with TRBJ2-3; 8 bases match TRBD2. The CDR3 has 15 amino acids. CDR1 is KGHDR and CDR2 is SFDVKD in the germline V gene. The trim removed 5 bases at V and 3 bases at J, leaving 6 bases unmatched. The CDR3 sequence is CATSAPSGGTDTQYF. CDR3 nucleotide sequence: TGTGCCACCAGTGCACCCAGCGGGGGTACAGATACGCAGTATTTT.

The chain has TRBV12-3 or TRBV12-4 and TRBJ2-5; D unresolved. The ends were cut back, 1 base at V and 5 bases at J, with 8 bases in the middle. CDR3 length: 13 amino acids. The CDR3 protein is CASSLGIGETQYF. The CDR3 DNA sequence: TGTGCCAGCAGTTTAGGCATTGGGGAGACCCAGTACTTC.

The CDR3 DNA reads TGTGCCAGCAGCGCTACCCTTCGGTGGAGAAACTCTAACTATGGCTACACCTTC. It encodes CASSATLRWRNSNYGYTF. The rearrangement joins TRBV7-2 to TRBJ1-2; no firm D call. V lost 5 bases to trimming and J lost 0 bases, with 22 bases between them. The CDR3 spans 18 residues. Germline V gene sequence: CDR1 SGHTA, CDR2 FQGNSA.

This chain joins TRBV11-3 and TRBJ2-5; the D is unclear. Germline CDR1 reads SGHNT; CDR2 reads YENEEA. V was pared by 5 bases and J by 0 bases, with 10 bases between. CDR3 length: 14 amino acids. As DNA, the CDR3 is TGTGCCAGCAGCAGCGACCAGTACCAAGAGACCCAGTACTTC. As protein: CASSSDQYQETQYF.

The CDR3: CASSMTGQRANYGYTF. The CDR3 DNA reads TGTGCCAGTAGTATGACGGGCCAGCGAGCTAACTATGGCTACACCTTC. The V and J genes are TRBV19 and TRBJ1-2; D gene ambiguous. The V end was cut by 3 bases, the J end by 0 bases, with 14 bases between. CDR1 LNHDA and CDR2 SQIVND come from the germline V gene (reference sequence). The CDR3 is 16 residues long.

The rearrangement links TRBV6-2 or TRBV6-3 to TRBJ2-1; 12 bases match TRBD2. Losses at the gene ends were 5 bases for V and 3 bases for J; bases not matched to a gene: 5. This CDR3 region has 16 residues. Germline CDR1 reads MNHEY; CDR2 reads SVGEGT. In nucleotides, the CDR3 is TGTGCCAGCAGTCACCGGACTAGCGGGAACTACAATGAGCAGTTCTTC. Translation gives CASSHRTSGNYNEQFF.